This T cell receptor (beta chain) comes out of a study of CD8 T cells in ankylosing spondylitis. The study, taken as a whole, reports: Blood from ankylosing spondylitis patients appeared to carry a characteristic roughly eight-variant TCR beta motif.

CDR1 MNHEY and CDR2 SMNVEV come from the germline V gene (reference sequence). The CDR3 spans 14 residues. Trimming removed 6 bases from V and 2 bases from J, with 11 bases in between. TCRdb fed the 5' RACE reads into MiXCR, producing one record per CDR3 protein. This sample has about 540,000 distinct CDR3 sequences, with roughly 13% found just once. Many counts were recorded for this clonotype. Its target is not known. Input material: blood, either unsorted or a sorted T cell fraction (not recorded which). This sequence originates from a male donor with ankylosing spondylitis. The rearrangement uses TRBV27 and TRBJ1-5, with no clear D. The CDR3 sequence: CASRRTRGNQPQHF. CDR3 coding DNA: TGTGCCAGCAGACGGACGAGGGGCAATCAGCCCCAGCATTTT.